This TCR beta chain was captured in a study of blood T cell repertoires in COVID-19. Libraries were prepared by immunoSEQ multiplex PCR; TCRdb keeps only in-frame clonotypes and omits some of them. The sample holds 150,000 or so clones, approximately 80% seen once. Per germline, CDR1 MNHEY and CDR2 SMNVEV (reference sequence). Trimming pared 0 bases from V and 2 bases from J, leaving 14 bases between. This CDR3 spans 16 amino acids. Sequencing used PBMCs or T cells enriched from blood (not recorded which). The TCR comes from a man aged 50-60 years who had recovered from COVID-19. The chain recombines TRBV27 with TRBJ2-7, with TRBD1 as a possible D gene (8 bases). The CDR3 DNA sequence: TGTGCCAGCAGTTTATCGGCGGGGGACAGGACCTACGAGCAGTACTTC. Protein: CASSLSAGDRTYEQYF.